This T cell receptor (beta chain) originates from a study of response to subunit inactivated influenza vaccine. A few counts support this clonotype. Its specificity is unknown. Trimming took off 0 bases at V and 4 bases at J, with 19 bases between the two ends. Germline CDR1 KGHDR, CDR2 SFDVKD. This CDR3 region has 18 residues. One entry per CDR3 protein results from TCRdb running MiXCR on the RT-PCR reads. The sample records more than 700,000 distinct CDR3 sequences, 21% being singletons. Regarding the study as a whole: Every seasonal influenza vaccination brings in few new T cells, the authors suggested.

Sequencing used PBMCs from blood, obtained roughly 5 days after vaccination. This sequence was found in a man aged 50-59 years who received an inactivated influenza vaccine. V usage is TRBV24-1 and J usage is TRBJ2-3; the D gene is possibly TRBD1 (7 bases). The CDR3 coding sequence is TGTGCCACCAGTGATTTGCTGAGGCACAGGGGAGGCGCAGATACGCAGTATTTT. Translation: CATSDLLRHRGGADTQYF.